This TCR beta chain is drawn from a study of control samples from healthy donors and cancer patients (dated by TCRdb to about 2020). The CDR3, from cysteine to phenylalanine, totals 13 residues. Only CDR3 DNA is held: 39 bases, read in frame from base 1. Trimming costs V 0 bases and J 3 bases, and their ends lie 6 bases apart. CDR1 SGHRS and CDR2 YFSETQ are derived from the germline V gene. Library construction relied on the immunoSEQ multiplex PCR assay. This immuneACCESS table, as held by TCRdb, lists in-frame sequences with V and J called but not all clones. Of the missing ones, under half trace to an unresolved V gene in checked studies; the others have no known cause. This sample gives tens of thousands of clones in total; roughly 87% of them show up just once. The ten largest account for 11% to 15% of the sample. Notes on this clone: There is no known antigen for this receptor. No much larger clonotype is one base removed from it; base qualities were not supplied.

The sequence came from a man aged 55 to 69 with head and neck cancer. Here the chain combines TRBV5-1 and TRBJ1-2; confidence is insufficient to name the D gene. Sequences were obtained from PBMCs. Here is the DNA: TGCGCCAGCAGCTTGGTTGAGGACTATGGCTACACCTTC. Translated, it reads CASSLVEDYGYTF.